The rows below give T cell receptor beta chains drawn from one sample of a study of PD-1 blockade in classical Hodgkin lymphoma. Data came from immunoSEQ multiplex PCR; TCRdb stores just in-frame clones and leaves some out. The data hold about 21,000 clones, with approximately 80% observed a single time. The sample comprised CD4+ T cells from blood. The receptors were sampled from a human donor with classical Hodgkin lymphoma. The CDR3 runs from the conserved cysteine through the conserved F or W.

v_call	j_call	cdr3_aa
TRBV4-1	TRBJ2-5	CASSQIGTLETQYF
TRBV4-1	TRBJ2-5	CASSHLSKGSQETQYF
TRBV27	TRBJ2-2	CASSKRAGGPFTAGELFF
TRBV7-8	TRBJ2-7	CASSLGAGAASYEQYF
TRBV7-9	TRBJ2-7	CASNRLAGYEQYF
TRBV7-2	TRBJ2-2	CASSLLAGEFGELFF
TRBV18	TRBJ2-2	CASSPSINTGELFF
TRBV6-5	TRBJ2-4	CASSTGAKNIQYF
TRBV5-6	TRBJ2-7	CASRSLAGGWEQYF
TRBV29-1	TRBJ1-2	CSVVKTVNGYTF
TRBV13	TRBJ1-3	CASSLMGISGNTIYF
TRBV5-1	TRBJ2-3	CASSLSGAGVTDTQYF
TRBV19	TRBJ2-7	CASSVQVDSYEQYF
TRBV10-3	TRBJ1-4	CAISELGTGEKLFF
TRBV5-1	TRBJ2-1	CASRAGSGRGSYNEQFF
TRBV10-3	TRBJ1-5	CAISESRDQPQHF
TRBV25-1	TRBJ2-5	CASRSSGTQYF
TRBV6-1	TRBJ1-1	CASSDGLPGNTEAFF
TRBV28	TRBJ1-3	CASSTVSGNTIYF
TRBV28	TRBJ1-5	CASGKSGTLLYQPQHF
TRBV7-2	TRBJ2-3	CASSFYTDTQYF
TRBV19	TRBJ2-1	CASTTGGIYNEQFF
TRBV11-2	TRBJ2-2	CASSFNRLAATGELFF
TRBV4-2	TRBJ1-3	CASSQDVTEGSNTIYF
TRBV4-1	TRBJ2-3	CASSSFIMGTSGTDTQYF
TRBV10-1	TRBJ2-5	CASTTRFSKETQYF
TRBV28	TRBJ2-1	CASSLPGPGGEQFF
TRBV7-9	TRBJ2-7	CASSFEQGGLGYEQYF
TRBV19	TRBJ2-7	CASSMTALSSYEQYF
TRBV19	TRBJ1-1	CASNPPFDGPAFF
TRBV2	TRBJ2-2	CASSTATGELFF
TRBV19	TRBJ1-2	CASSTQGAPDYGYTF
TRBV10-1	TRBJ2-2	CASSPRTSGTGELFF
TRBV27	TRBJ2-4	CASSPRGVNIQYF
TRBV5-6	TRBJ1-1	CASRWAGENTEAFF
TRBV6-1	TRBJ2-3	CASREPGKADTQYF
TRBV27	TRBJ2-5	CASLPFRTSGVQETQYF
TRBV5-1	TRBJ2-7	CASSPAGSWLEQYF
TRBV19	TRBJ2-1	CASSTMFLGGLSSYNEQFF
TRBV19	TRBJ1-5	CASRLVGNQPQHF
TRBV7-9	TRBJ1-1	CASSPDFNTEAFF
TRBV19	TRBJ1-1	CASREDPGQGDTEAFF
TRBV19	TRBJ2-2	CASSLRGIPGELFF
TRBV19	TRBJ2-6	CASRSPLSGANVLTF
TRBV25-1	TRBJ1-3	CASSEPGGGTIYF
TRBV9	TRBJ2-2	CASKVTSGNTGELFF
TRBV28	TRBJ2-4	CASSRGGTGDIQYF
TRBV7-7	TRBJ2-5	CASSLGRLVLGETQYF
TRBV28	TRBJ1-1	CASSRDPGGNTEAFF
TRBV28	TRBJ2-7	CASSPPWREQYF
TRBV6-1	TRBJ2-2	CASSEPGGTPGELFF
TRBV19	TRBJ1-4	CASRRQGGSEKLFF
TRBV6-1	TRBJ2-1	CASSEMRGEQFF
TRBV28	TRBJ2-3	CASSGLSGLTDTQYF
TRBV2	TRBJ1-4	CASSEALQGGKLFF
TRBV19	TRBJ2-1	CASSLLAGLVNEQFF
TRBV5-6	TRBJ2-7	CASSARSVRQYF
TRBV7-9	TRBJ2-3	CASRGGLGGTDTQYF
TRBV15	TRBJ1-2	CATSRARGAWYGYTF